Included here is one T cell receptor beta chain sequence, with context. Its antigen is unknown. The data were obtained in a study of T-cell memory formation after mild COVID-19. Study results and caveats: Pre-infection memory contained some responding clones, which suggested that cross-reactive memory had joined.

From germline, CDR1 is SGHRS and CDR2 YFSETQ. After removal of 0 bases from V and 6 bases from J, the junction contained 3 bases not matched to a gene. The CDR3 totals 15 residues. Using constant-segment primers, 5'RACE produced TCR alpha and TCR beta cDNA libraries carrying sample barcodes and UMIs. TCRdb fed the 5' RACE reads into MiXCR, producing one record per CDR3 protein. The table includes about 560,000 distinct CDR3 sequences, 20% to 25% detected once. The V and J genes are TRBV5-1 and TRBJ1-6, with TRBD1 matching 7 bases. The sequencing input was PBMCs or a T cell subset sorted from them (not recorded which). The clonotype originates from an adult woman who had mild COVID-19 (a few samples of this study predate the infection). Cell type and time point are not known. The DNA of the CDR3 is TGCGCCAGCAGCTTGGAAGCAGGGGGTAATTCACCCCTCCACTTT. It translates to CASSLEAGGNSPLHF.